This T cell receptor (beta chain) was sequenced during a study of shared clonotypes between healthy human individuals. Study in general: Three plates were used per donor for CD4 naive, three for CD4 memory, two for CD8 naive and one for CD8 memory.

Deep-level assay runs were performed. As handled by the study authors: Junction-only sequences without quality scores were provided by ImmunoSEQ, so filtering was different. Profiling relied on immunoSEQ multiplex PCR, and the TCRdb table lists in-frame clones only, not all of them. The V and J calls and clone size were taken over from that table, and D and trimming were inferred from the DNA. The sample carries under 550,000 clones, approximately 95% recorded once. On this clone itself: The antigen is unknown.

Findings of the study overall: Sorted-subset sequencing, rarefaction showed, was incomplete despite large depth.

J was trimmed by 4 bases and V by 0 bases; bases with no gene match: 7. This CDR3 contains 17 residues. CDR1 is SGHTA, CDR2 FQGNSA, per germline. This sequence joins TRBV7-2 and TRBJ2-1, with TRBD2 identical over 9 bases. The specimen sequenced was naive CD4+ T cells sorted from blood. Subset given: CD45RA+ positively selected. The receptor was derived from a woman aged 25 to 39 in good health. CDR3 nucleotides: TGTGCCAGCAGCTTAGCCCGAACTAGCGGGCCGTACAATGAGCAGTTCTTC. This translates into CASSLARTSGPYNEQFF. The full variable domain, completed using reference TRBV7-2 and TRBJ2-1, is GAGVSQSPSNKVTEKGKDVELRCDPISGHTALYWYRQSLGQGLEFLIYFQGNSAPDKSGLPSDRFSAERTGGSVSTLTIQRTQQEDSAVYLCASSLARTSGPYNEQFFGPGTRLTVL.